One sample yielded the 15 T cell receptor beta chains listed below, sequenced in a study of T cell changes during pregnancy in multiple sclerosis. Only in-frame clones appear in the TCRdb table, and some are missing; sequencing was by immunoSEQ multiplex PCR. This table holds about 92,000 clones, roughly 90% found once. Sequences were derived from peripheral blood, sampled in the first trimester of pregnancy. These receptors were obtained from a female donor with multiple sclerosis, enrolled in a pregnancy study.

To note about this clone: This sample also contains other DNA sequences that code for the same CDR3. V usage is TRBV6-5 and J usage is TRBJ2-3, with 8 bases aligning to TRBD1. CDR1 and CDR2 (germline): MNHEY, SVGAGI. CDR3 length: 14 amino acids. Germline trimming cut 5 bases from V and 1 base from J; bases unmatched to any gene: 2. The CDR3 region is CASSPQGGTDTQYF. The CDR3 coding sequence is TGTGCCAGCAGTCCACAGGGGGGCACAGATACGCAGTATTTT.

The J gene is TRBJ2-7, the V gene TRBV7-8, with a weak D call TRBD1 (5 bases). V was trimmed by 7 bases and J by 0 bases, leaving 19 bases between them. The length of the CDR3 is 16 residues. Looked up from germline, CDR1 is SGHVS and CDR2 is FQNEAQ. CDR3: CASNPGPGQSSYEQYF. The CDR3 DNA is TGTGCCAGCAACCCTGGGCCAGGACAAAGCTCCTACGAGCAGTACTTC. The full variable domain, with the rest looked up from reference TRBV7-8 and TRBJ2-7, is GAGVSQSPRYKVAKRGQDVALRCDPISGHVSLFWYQQALGQGPEFLTYFQNEAQLDKSGLPSDRFFAERPEGSVSTLKIQRTQQEDSAVYLCASNPGPGQSSYEQYFGPGTRLTVT.

The V and J genes are TRBV9 and TRBJ2-7; TRBD1 agrees at 8 bases. There are 15 residues in the CDR3. The V and J ends lost 0 bases and 0 bases, in that order; junction bases with no gene match: 2. Germline loops: CDR1 SGDLS, CDR2 YYNGEE. The DNA for the CDR3 is TGTGCCAGCAGCGTAGGGGACAGGCTCTCCTACGAGCAGTACTTC. Translation gives CASSVGDRLSYEQYF.

The chain recombines TRBV11-2 with TRBJ2-4; D uncertain. Germline loops: CDR1 SGHAT, CDR2 FQNNGV. The CDR3 runs to 15 residues. The germline V and J ends were trimmed by 5 bases and 0 bases, with 11 bases remaining between them. CDR3 sequence (DNA): TGTGCCAGCAGCCCCCTCACAGTAGCCAAAAACATTCAGTACTTC. Its protein product is CASSPLTVAKNIQYF.

This chain links TRBV7-9 with TRBJ2-7, with D perhaps matching TRBD1 (5 bases). Germline loops: CDR1 SEHNR, CDR2 FQNEAQ (reference sequence). V dropped 1 base and J dropped 6 bases, with 13 bases sitting between them. This CDR3 comprises 14 residues. CDR3 region: CASSLGQGSREQYF. In nucleotides, the CDR3 is TGTGCCAGCAGCTTAGGGCAGGGTTCGCGCGAGCAGTACTTC.

The chain recombines TRBV10-3 with TRBJ1-1, with D possibly being TRBD1 (6 bases). With 7 bases removed from V and 5 bases from J, the gap between germline ends came to 14 bases. The CDR3 sequence is 13 residues long. Germline CDR1 reads ENHRY; CDR2 reads SYGVKD. As DNA, the CDR3 is TGTGCCATCACCCCGAGGGGGGGGACTGAAGCTTTCTTT. As protein: CAITPRGGTEAFF.

J is TRBJ2-3 and V is TRBV7-2; TRBD2 is a possible D gene (5 bases). V lost 5 bases and J 3 bases, leaving 9 bases between the germline ends. Germline CDR1 reads SGHTA; CDR2 reads FQGNSA. CDR3 length equals 13 residues. CDR3 DNA sequence: TGTGCCAGCAGCCCGCCGGGAACAGATACGCAGTATTTT. Residues: CASSPPGTDTQYF.

The chain combines TRBV4-1 with TRBJ2-7; TRBD1 matches 7 bases. Germline CDR1 reads MGHRA; CDR2 reads YSYEKL. V was clipped by 4 bases and J by 6 bases; unmatched bases: 6. This CDR3 region has 13 residues. CDR3 loop: CASSPRQGPEQYF. The CDR3 DNA reads TGCGCCAGCAGCCCCCGACAGGGACCCGAGCAGTACTTC.

V and J are TRBV4-1 and TRBJ2-3, with 12 bases matching TRBD2. V shed 1 base and J 4 bases; nucleotides not matched to a gene: 6. Germline lookup yields CDR1 MGHRA and CDR2 YSYEKL. The CDR3 has 17 residues. The CDR3: CASSQVPLAGGADTQYF. The CDR3 DNA follows: TGCGCCAGCAGCCAAGTCCCGCTAGCGGGAGGGGCAGATACGCAGTATTTT.

The rearrangement links TRBV13 to TRBJ2-5; 10 bases fit TRBD2. Trimming removed 4 bases from V and 3 bases from J; junction bases left unmatched: 5. Germline loops: CDR1 PRHDT, CDR2 FYEKMQ (reference sequence). The length of the CDR3 is 15 residues. The CDR3 DNA is TGTGCCAGCAGCTCCATAGGACTAGCGGAAGAGACCCAGTACTTC. Translated: CASSSIGLAEETQYF.

The table lists this clone with a count of one. The V call is TRBV29-1, the J call TRBJ1-1; D may be TRBD1 (6 bases). This CDR3 spans 11 amino acids. The V end lost 7 bases, the J end lost 4 bases, and 10 bases lay between the germline ends. Germline CDR1 SQVTM, CDR2 ANQGSEA. The CDR3 sequence is CSARGGTEAFF. DNA for the CDR3: TGCAGCGCAAGGGGGGGCACTGAAGCTTTCTTT.

The chain employs TRBV5-1 and TRBJ1-1; D not resolved. Germline V gives CDR1 SGHRS, CDR2 YFSETQ. The V end lost 4 bases, the J end lost 3 bases, and 13 bases lay between the germline ends. The CDR3 loop spans 14 amino acids. The CDR3 region has the DNA TGCGCCAGCAGCGACTCTTCGGGTTACACTGAAGCTTTCTTT. Protein product: CASSDSSGYTEAFF.

The rearrangement links TRBV27 to TRBJ2-7; a weak D match, TRBD1 (6 bases). The CDR3 sequence is 13 residues long. V lost 6 bases and J 4 bases, leaving 13 bases between the germline ends. CDR1 is MNHEY and CDR2 is SMNVEV in the germline V gene (reference sequence). The CDR3 DNA follows: TGTGCCAGCAGCCTACAAACAGGGTACGAGCAGTACTTC. It yields the protein CASSLQTGYEQYF.

In this sample, this clone turned up a few times. The chain joins TRBV6-6 to TRBJ2-7; 9 bases align to TRBD1. J was trimmed by 6 bases and V by 6 bases; bases with no gene match: 9. There are 14 residues in the CDR3. Germline V lookup: CDR1 MNHNY, CDR2 SVGAGI (reference sequence). This CDR3 is CASRRDRVNGEQYF. CDR3 bases: TGTGCCAGCAGACGGGACAGGGTAAATGGCGAGCAGTACTTC.

The chain combines TRBV29-1 with TRBJ2-1, with D possibly being TRBD2 (6 bases). The germline V gene encodes CDR1 SQVTM and CDR2 ANQGSEA. CDR3 length: 15 amino acids. Trimming pared 3 bases from V and 1 base from J, leaving 13 bases between. Here the CDR3 DNA reads TGCAGCGTTGACCGGGGGACGGAATCCTACAATGAGCAGTTCTTC. Translating gives CSVDRGTESYNEQFF.